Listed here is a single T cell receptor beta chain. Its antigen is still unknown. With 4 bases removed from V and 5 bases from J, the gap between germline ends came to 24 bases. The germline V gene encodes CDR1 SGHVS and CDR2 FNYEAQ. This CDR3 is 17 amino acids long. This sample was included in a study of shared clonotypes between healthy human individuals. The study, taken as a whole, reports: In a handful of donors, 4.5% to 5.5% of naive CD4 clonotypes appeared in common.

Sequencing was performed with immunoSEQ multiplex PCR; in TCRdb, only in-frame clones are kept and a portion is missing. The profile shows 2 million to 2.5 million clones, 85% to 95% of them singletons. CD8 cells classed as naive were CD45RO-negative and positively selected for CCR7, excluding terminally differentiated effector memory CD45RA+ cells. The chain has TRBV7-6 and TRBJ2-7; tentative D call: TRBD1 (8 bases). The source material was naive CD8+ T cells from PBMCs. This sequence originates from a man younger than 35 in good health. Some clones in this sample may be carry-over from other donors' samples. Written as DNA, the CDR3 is TGTGCCAGCAGCTCTCTCCCGCAGGGGGCAGGGGGGGACGAGCAGTACTTC. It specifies CASSSLPQGAGGDEQYF.